This T cell receptor (beta chain) derives from a study of shared clonotypes between healthy human individuals. Study background: The donor pool was made up of two women and three men aged 18 to 49.

Germline CDR1 reads SGHVS; CDR2 reads FNYEAQ. This CDR3 contains 14 residues. V lost 4 bases to trimming and J lost 2 bases; unmatched junction nucleotides: 4. Naive CD8 cells were CD45RO-negative, positively selected for CCR7, excluding terminally differentiated effector memory CD45RA+ cells. Worth noting for this clone: What it binds is not known.

General study points: It was observed that roughly 5.5% of naive CD4 clonotypes were shared across several donors.

Genomic DNA belonging to each subset was distributed in equal measure over several immunoSEQ plates. Method: immunoSEQ multiplex PCR; TCRdb's copy keeps in-frame clones and lacks some. The sample records about 2 million clones, approximately 94% being singletons. V and J are TRBV7-6 and TRBJ2-7, with 8 bases lining up with TRBD1. Source material: naive CD8+ T cells sorted from blood. The TCR originated in a man aged 18-30 years in good health. The CDR3 loop is CASSSGGGPYEQYF. CDR3 coding DNA: TGTGCCAGCAGCTCAGGGGGCGGCCCCTACGAGCAGTACTTC.